One and the same sample provided the 30 T cell receptor beta chains below, sequenced in a study of T cells in Graves' hyperthyroidism and ophthalmopathy (dated by TCRdb to the late 2010s). The library was made by multiplex PCR. Sequencer: Illumina HiSeq 2000. The TCR beta CDR3 regions were amplified from the RNA transcripts. The first round of RT-PCR for the TCR CDR3 was performed with the HTBI primer set and the Qiagen OneStep RT-PCR kit. In-frame beta chains were kept once TCRdb had trimmed the public reads at Q25 with fastp and called clones with MiXCR. Each CDR3 protein appears once, grouped with its most common genes and DNA. This sample holds hundreds of thousands of distinct CDR3 sequences; 14% were observed only once. Clones ranked in the top ten supply roughly 10% of the sample. Sequenced: blood. The receptor source for this set is a woman between 18 and 29 years old with Graves' hyperthyroidism.

At least ten counts were recorded for this clonotype. CDR3 sequence (DNA): TGTGCCTGGAAATCTACTCAGTGGCAAAACATTCAGTACTTC. The encoded protein is CAWKSTQWQNIQYF. The chain is built from TRBV30 and TRBJ2-4, with no clear D. The CDR3 covers 14 residues. Germline CDR1 GTSNPN, CDR2 SVGIG (reference sequence). The ends were cut back, 4 bases at V and 5 bases at J, with 15 bases in the middle.

At least ten counts were recorded for this clonotype. The V gene is TRBV20-1, the J gene TRBJ2-3, with 10 bases lining up with TRBD2. The CDR3 is 18 residues long. The junction had 11 bases not matched to a gene; V was cut back by 0 bases and J by 2 bases. CDR1 DFQATT and CDR2 SNEGSKA come from the germline V gene (reference sequence). This CDR3 is CSARDLPGLADLTDTQYF. The CDR3 DNA sequence: TGCAGTGCTAGAGATCTTCCCGGACTAGCGGACCTCACAGATACGCAGTATTTT.

This clonotype was counted at least ten times. CDR3 in amino acids: CSARLGQGGLGETQYF. Written as DNA, the CDR3 is TGCAGTGCTAGACTAGGACAGGGTGGATTAGGGGAGACCCAGTACTTC. This chain links TRBV20-1 with TRBJ2-5; 8 nucleotides line up with TRBD1. The CDR3 is 16 residues long. Germline assignment: CDR1 DFQATT and CDR2 SNEGSKA (reference sequence). After removal of 2 bases from V and 5 bases from J, the junction contained 13 bases not matched to a gene.

Only a few counts were recorded for this clonotype. The CDR3 loop reads CASSENPTGNTEAFF. The CDR3 DNA sequence: TGCGCCAGCAGCGAAAATCCAACAGGTAACACTGAAGCTTTCTTT. The rearrangement links TRBV5-1 to TRBJ1-1, with D perhaps TRBD1 (5 bases). Trimming removed 4 bases at V and 2 bases at J, with 15 bases between. The CDR3 spans 15 residues. CDR1 and CDR2 from the germline V gene are SGHRS and YFSETQ.

The rearrangement joins TRBV11-2 to TRBJ1-2; maybe TRBD1 (5 bases). Trimming took off 2 bases at V and 8 bases at J, with 12 bases between the two ends. This CDR3 is built from 13 residues. Germline CDR1 SGHAT, CDR2 FQNNGV. The chain's CDR3 is CASSLLPGYGYTF. CDR3 DNA: TGTGCCAGCAGCTTACTACCAGGGTACGGCTACACCTTC.

This clonotype appeared many times. The chain couples TRBV28 to TRBJ2-3; D unresolved. V lost 2 bases and J 2 bases, leaving 8 bases between the germline ends. Germline loops: CDR1 MDHEN, CDR2 SYDVKM. The CDR3 runs to 14 residues. The CDR3: CASSLEPVTDTQYF. The CDR3 DNA follows: TGTGCCAGCAGTTTAGAGCCTGTCACAGATACGCAGTATTTT.

This clonotype was counted at least ten times. The chain employs TRBV15 and TRBJ1-5; the D gene is possibly TRBD1 (5 bases). Trimming took 8 bases from V and 3 from J, leaving 20 bases between them. CDR3 size: 16 residues. Germline CDR1 reads LNHNV; CDR2 reads YYDKDF (reference sequence). CDR3 bases: TGTGCCACCCTAAATTGGGACGGGCAGATCAATCAGCCCCAGCATTTT. Translation: CATLNWDGQINQPQHF.

The V call is TRBV7-2, the J call TRBJ1-3; no firm D call. Germline CDR1 SGHTA, CDR2 FQGNSA. CDR3 size: 17 residues. The V and J ends lost 0 bases and 0 bases respectively, with 12 bases between them. Here the CDR3 reads CASSLAAAVSSGNTIYF. CDR3 DNA: TGTGCCAGCAGCTTAGCCGCGGCGGTAAGCTCTGGAAACACCATATATTTT.

The chain has TRBV4-1 and TRBJ2-7, with TRBD1 identical over 10 bases. The V gene end was trimmed by 1 base and the J gene end by 6 bases; junction bases not matched to a gene: 6. The CDR3 runs 15 residues. The germline CDR1 and CDR2 sequences are MGHRA and YSYEKL. For the CDR3, the DNA is TGCGCCAGCAGCCAAGTCGGGACAGGGGACTCCGAGCAGTACTTC. This translates into CASSQVGTGDSEQYF.

V gene TRBV7-2 combines with J gene TRBJ1-1; D unclear. The CDR3 is 15 amino acids. The germline V gene has CDR1 SGHTA and CDR2 FQGNSA. Trimming stripped 2 bases from V and 1 base from J, with 11 bases between. The CDR3 coding sequence is TGTGCCAGCAGCTTACCCCTACTTGGGAACACTGAAGCTTTCTTT. Translating it yields CASSLPLLGNTEAFF.

This clonotype was found many times. The genes are TRBV6-1 and TRBJ1-5; 12 positions agree with TRBD1. CDR3 size: 16 residues. Losses at the gene ends were 5 bases for V and 6 bases for J; bases not matched to a gene: 8. From germline, CDR1 is MNHNS and CDR2 SASEGT. The DNA of the CDR3 is TGTGCCAGCAGTTCTTGGGACAGGGGGCCGAGTCAGCCCCAGCATTTT. Amino acid sequence: CASSSWDRGPSQPQHF.

This chain links TRBV4-1 with TRBJ2-7; D uncertain. Germline assignment: CDR1 MGHRA and CDR2 YSYEKL. The CDR3 contains 14 residues. Trimming took off 1 base at V and 0 bases at J, with 7 bases between the two ends. CDR3: CASSQVISSYEQYF. The CDR3 DNA reads TGCGCCAGCAGCCAAGTGATTAGCTCCTACGAGCAGTACTTC.

This clonotype has at least ten counts. The chain uses TRBV6-2 or TRBV6-3 and TRBJ2-2; D may be TRBD2 (5 bases). CDR3 length: 14 residues. V lost 2 bases and J lost 2, with 6 bases in between. Germline V gene lookup returns CDR1 MNHEY and CDR2 SVGEGT. The DNA for the CDR3 is TGTGCCAGCAGTTACAGGACTAACACCGGGGAGCTGTTTTTT. This codes for CASSYRTNTGELFF.

The sample holds a few counts of this clonotype. The J gene is TRBJ2-5, the V gene TRBV7-9, with 11 nucleotides matching TRBD2. Germline lookup yields CDR1 SEHNR and CDR2 FQNEAQ (reference sequence). The CDR3 contains 15 residues. V shed 4 bases, J shed 3 bases, and the junction held 4 bases outside the gene matches. The CDR3 region has the DNA TGTGCCAGCAGCTCAGGGACTAGCGGTAAAGAGACCCAGTACTTC. Its translation: CASSSGTSGKETQYF.

This rearrangement joins TRBV13 to TRBJ2-7, with 7 bases that match TRBD1. The CDR3 sequence is 15 residues long. The V and J ends lost 5 bases and 5 bases, in that order; junction bases with no gene match: 12. CDR1 is PRHDT, CDR2 FYEKMQ, per germline (reference sequence). CDR3 sequence reads: CASSPKGQRAHEQYF. DNA for the CDR3: TGTGCCAGCAGCCCTAAGGGACAGAGGGCCCACGAGCAGTACTTC.

This clonotype was seen many times. The chain is built from TRBV7-6 and TRBJ2-3; perhaps TRBD2 as D (6 bases). The CDR3 has 15 amino acids. Germline CDR1 SGHVS, CDR2 FNYEAQ. Trimming stripped 5 bases from V and 5 bases from J, with 17 bases between. CDR3 sequence reads: CASSATRFGLDTQYF. DNA of the CDR3: TGTGCCAGCAGCGCGACTAGGTTTGGGCTAGATACGCAGTATTTT.

V is TRBV2 and J is TRBJ2-7, with D hard to call. The CDR3 length is 12 residues. Germline V gives CDR1 SNHLY, CDR2 FYNNEI. V was pared by 3 bases and J by 1 base, with 4 bases between. The CDR3 reads CASSDHSYEQYF. CDR3 nucleotides: TGTGCCAGCAGTGACCATTCCTACGAGCAGTACTTC.

Many counts were recorded for this clonotype. The chain recombines TRBV7-6 with TRBJ2-7; 7 nucleotides line up with TRBD1. Germline V gene data show CDR1 as SGHVS and CDR2 as FNYEAQ. CDR3 size: 16 residues. Trimming removed 1 base from V and 1 base from J; junction bases left unmatched: 7. The DNA of the CDR3 is TGTGCCAGCAGCTTAGGCAACAGGGGCGCTTCCTACGAGCAGTACTTC. It translates to CASSLGNRGASYEQYF.

The V and J genes are TRBV6-1 and TRBJ1-1; 9 bases fit TRBD1. The germline CDR1 and CDR2 sequences are MNHNS and SASEGT. V shed 6 bases and J 7 bases; nucleotides not matched to a gene: 9. This CDR3 region has 14 residues. CDR3 sequence reads: CASSSETGGSEAFF. In DNA form, the CDR3 reads TGTGCCAGCAGCTCTGAGACAGGGGGGAGTGAAGCTTTCTTT.

This clonotype came up many times. The V gene is TRBV11-2, the J gene TRBJ2-2; 9 bases match TRBD2. Germline trimming cut 2 bases from V and 4 bases from J; bases unmatched to any gene: 14. From germline, CDR1 is SGHAT and CDR2 FQNNGV. CDR3 length: 19 residues. The DNA for the CDR3 is TGTGCCAGCAGCTTAACGTACGGTAGCGGGAGTAGTGGCACCGGGGAGCTGTTTTTT. Amino acid sequence: CASSLTYGSGSSGTGELFF.

Points on this clonotype: One junction end disagrees with the germline gene, perhaps due to a read error. The chain links TRBV2 to TRBJ1-3; the match to TRBD1 covers 7 bases. The CDR3 runs to 15 residues. Germline CDR1 SNHLY, CDR2 FYNNEI. The CDR3 sequence: CASSRTGASGNAIYF. The CDR3 DNA reads TGTGCCAGCAGTCGTACAGGGGCCTCTGGAAACGCCATATATTTT.

This clonotype occurred many times. This chain joins TRBV9 and TRBJ1-1; TRBD1 is a possible D gene (6 bases). CDR3 length equals 16 residues. Germline V CDR1 and CDR2: SGDLS, YYNGEE. The ends were cut back, 4 bases at V and 2 bases at J, with 18 bases in the middle. The CDR3 bases are TGTGCCAGCAGCCCCCACCCCGACAGGCTTAACACTGAAGCTTTCTTT. Translated: CASSPHPDRLNTEAFF.

This clonotype was counted only a few times. V gene TRBV7-9 combines with J gene TRBJ2-1, with D possibly TRBD2 on 6 matching bases. Trimming stripped 5 bases from V and 2 bases from J, with 19 bases between. Germline assignment: CDR1 SEHNR and CDR2 FQNEAQ (reference sequence). The CDR3 is 17 residues long. CDR3 region: CASSKPRDSGAYNEQFF. The CDR3 DNA sequence: TGTGCCAGCAGCAAGCCCCGGGATAGCGGAGCCTACAATGAGCAGTTCTTC.

This clonotype was seen a few times. The chain couples TRBV7-3 to TRBJ2-2; D is uncertain. The germline CDR1 and CDR2 sequences are SGHTA and FQGTGA. This CDR3 is 16 amino acids long. V was pared by 5 bases and J by 6 bases, with 19 bases between. CDR3 residues: CASSPNGFNWAGELFF. DNA for the CDR3: TGTGCCAGCAGCCCAAATGGCTTTAATTGGGCCGGGGAGCTGTTTTTT.

This clonotype was recorded many times. The rearrangement joins TRBV7-8 to TRBJ1-2, with a possible D match to TRBD1 (5 bases). Germline CDR1 reads SGHVS; CDR2 reads FQNEAQ. This CDR3 has 15 residues. Trimming removed 0 bases from V and 2 bases from J, with 10 bases in between. CDR3 in DNA: TGTGCCAGCAGCTTAGCGGTTGGGGGGAACTATGGCTACACCTTC. Protein product: CASSLAVGGNYGYTF.

Many counts were recorded for this clonotype. The chain links TRBV20-1 to TRBJ2-7, with unresolved D. With 5 bases removed from V and 1 base from J, the gap between germline ends came to 18 bases. Per the germline V gene, CDR1 is DFQATT and CDR2 is SNEGSKA (reference sequence). The CDR3 is 15 residues long. The CDR3 protein is CSAPPSPDGSYEQYF. CDR3 sequence (DNA): TGCAGTGCTCCCCCGTCCCCAGACGGGTCCTACGAGCAGTACTTC.

This clonotype was found many times. V and J are TRBV28 and TRBJ2-1, with TRBD1 matching over 10 bases. The CDR3 runs 16 residues. V dropped 5 bases and J dropped 7; count of bases not matched to a gene: 11. Germline CDR1 and CDR2: MDHEN and SYDVKM. The CDR3 nucleotides read TGTGCCAGCAGTGCCGTGACAGGGGGCTCGGGTAATGAGCAGTTCTTC. Its protein is CASSAVTGGSGNEQFF.

This clonotype was counted many times. V and J are TRBV12-3 or TRBV12-4 and TRBJ1-1, with 7 bases that match TRBD1. This CDR3 contains 14 residues. V gave up 6 bases and J gave up 10 bases; unmatched junction bases: 14. DNA of the CDR3: TGTGCCAGCAGCGCTGCCGGGACAGCCTTGGGAGCTTTCTTT. As protein: CASSAAGTALGAFF.

This chain joins TRBV6-1 and TRBJ1-5, with 9 bases identical to TRBD1. This CDR3 region has 16 residues. Germline CDR1 is MNHNS and CDR2 is SASEGT. V lost 7 bases, J lost 0 bases, and 7 bases stayed unmatched. CDR3: CASIPGTGSSNQPQHF. The CDR3 DNA sequence: TGTGCCAGCATTCCAGGGACAGGGTCTAGCAATCAGCCCCAGCATTTT.

This clonotype has a count of ten or more. The V gene is TRBV11-2, the J gene TRBJ1-2, with D perhaps TRBD1 (5 bases). The CDR3 is 16 residues long. Germline V gene data show CDR1 as SGHAT and CDR2 as FQNNGV. Trimming took off 5 bases at V and 4 bases at J, with 20 bases between the two ends. CDR3 coding DNA: TGTGCCAGCAGCCGAGAGTTGGGGGTTGCTAGCTATGGCTACACCTTC. Its translation: CASSRELGVASYGYTF.